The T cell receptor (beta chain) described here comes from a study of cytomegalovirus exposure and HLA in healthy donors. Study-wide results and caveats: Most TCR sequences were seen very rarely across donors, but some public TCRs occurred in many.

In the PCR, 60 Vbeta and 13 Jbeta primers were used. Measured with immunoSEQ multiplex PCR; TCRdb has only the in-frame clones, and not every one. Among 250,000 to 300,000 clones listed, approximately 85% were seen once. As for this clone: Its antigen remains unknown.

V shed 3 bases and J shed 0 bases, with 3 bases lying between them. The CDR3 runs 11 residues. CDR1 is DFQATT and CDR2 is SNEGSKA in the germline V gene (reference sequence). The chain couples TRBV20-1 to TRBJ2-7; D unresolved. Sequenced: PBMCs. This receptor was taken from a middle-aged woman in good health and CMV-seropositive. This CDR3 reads CSASGSYEQYF. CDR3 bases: TGCAGTGCTAGCGGCTCCTACGAGCAGTACTTC.